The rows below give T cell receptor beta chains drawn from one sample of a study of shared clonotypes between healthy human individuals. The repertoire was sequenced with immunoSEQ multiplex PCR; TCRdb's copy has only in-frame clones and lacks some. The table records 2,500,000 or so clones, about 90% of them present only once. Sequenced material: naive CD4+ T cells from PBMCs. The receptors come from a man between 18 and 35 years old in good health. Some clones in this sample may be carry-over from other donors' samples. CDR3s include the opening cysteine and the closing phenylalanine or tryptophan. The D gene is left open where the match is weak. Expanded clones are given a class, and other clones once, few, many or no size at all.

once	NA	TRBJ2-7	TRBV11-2	TGTGCCAGCAGCTTTATCCGCCGAGCATACGAGCAGTACTTC	CASSFIRRAYEQYF
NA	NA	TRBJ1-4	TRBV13	TGTGCCAGCAGCTTACAAGGGAATAATGAAAAACTGTTTTTT	CASSLQGNNEKLFF
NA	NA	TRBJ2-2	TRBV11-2	TGTGCCAGCAGCTATATCCGGGCGAGCCAAGGGAGGTCCGGGGAGCTGTTTTTT	CASSYIRASQGRSGELFF
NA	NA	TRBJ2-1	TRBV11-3	TGTGCCAGCAGCTTAGTCCTTCAGGGCGAGCAGTTCTTC	CASSLVLQGEQFF
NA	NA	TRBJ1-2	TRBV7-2	TGTGCCAGCAGCCCACGGGTGGCCATGGCATGGGGCTACACCTTC	CASSPRVAMAWGYTF
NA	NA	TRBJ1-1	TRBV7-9	TGTGCCAGCAGCCCTGAAACTGAAGCTTTCTTT	CASSPETEAFF
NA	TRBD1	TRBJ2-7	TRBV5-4	TGTGCCAGCAGCTTCCGGGACAGGTCTTACGAGCAGTACTTC	CASSFRDRSYEQYF
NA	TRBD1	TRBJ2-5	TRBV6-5	TGTGCCAGCAGTTCCGGACAGGGGTATACGTACTTC	CASSSGQGYTYF
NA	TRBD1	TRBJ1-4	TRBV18	TGTGCCAGCTCGCAGCAAGGGACAGGGTATGAAAAACTGTTTTTT	CASSQQGTGYEKLFF
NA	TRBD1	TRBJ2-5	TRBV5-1	TGCGCCAGCAGCCACGGACAGGGGGTGACCCAGTACTTC	CASSHGQGVTQYF
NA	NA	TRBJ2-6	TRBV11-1	TGTGCCAGCAGCCCCACTGTGGGGGCCAACGTCCTGACTTTC	CASSPTVGANVLTF
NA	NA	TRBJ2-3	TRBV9	TGTGCCAGCAGCGTAGACAGTTACAGCACAGATACGCAGTATTTT	CASSVDSYSTDTQYF